Presented here are 11 T cell receptor beta chains from one specimen sequenced in a study of quantifying T cell responses using KT2 cells. About the study: Reverse transcription used primers in the TCR alpha and beta constant regions.

The cDNA 3' end received a ligated oligonucleotide with a UMI. An equimolar mix of RC1.1 and RC1.2 primed the beta chain across TRBC1 and TRBC2. Using its own MiXCR run on the UMI-ligation and nested PCR reads, TCRdb lists one record per CDR3 protein. The data show approximately 43,000 distinct CDR3 sequences, around 15% seen once. Sequenced material: PBMCs spiked with cells of the T cell clone KT2. Source of these receptors: a human donor.

This clonotype appeared many times. The chain links TRBV4-3 to TRBJ2-7; 9 bases align to TRBD2. The CDR3 consists of 15 residues. Losses at the gene ends were 1 base for V and 2 bases for J; bases not matched to a gene: 3. CDR1 is LGHNA and CDR2 is YSLEER in the germline V gene. This CDR3 reads CASSQVAGEPYEQYF. DNA of the CDR3: TGCGCCAGCAGCCAAGTAGCGGGAGAACCCTACGAGCAGTACTTC.

The rearrangement joins TRBV7-9 to TRBJ1-1; maybe TRBD1 (5 bases). Trimming removed 5 bases from V and 11 bases from J, with 21 bases in between. Germline CDR1 and CDR2: SEHNR and FQNEAQ (reference sequence). This CDR3 is built from 14 residues. CDR3 nucleotide sequence: TGTGCCAGCAGCGCAACCGGGACCCAGGTTGGGGCTTTCTTT. Protein: CASSATGTQVGAFF.

This clonotype was counted at least ten times. The chain recombines TRBV7-2 with TRBJ2-7, with D perhaps TRBD2 (5 bases). Germline values: CDR1 SGHTA, CDR2 FQGNSA. V was pared by 1 base and J by 3 bases, with 13 bases between. The CDR3 is 15 residues long. The CDR3 region has the DNA TGTGCCAGCAGCTTAGTCCCGGGAACGCTCTACGAGCAGTACTTC. Translation: CASSLVPGTLYEQYF.

This clonotype has ten or more counts. This chain links TRBV9 with TRBJ1-2; D might be TRBD1 (6 bases). Looked up from germline, CDR1 is SGDLS and CDR2 is YYNGEE. V was cut by 6 bases and J by 0 bases, with 15 bases left in between. The CDR3 has 15 residues. Written as DNA, the CDR3 is TGTGCCAGCAATTCAGTTGACAGGTCTAACTATGGCTACACCTTC. Translating gives CASNSVDRSNYGYTF.

The rearrangement uses TRBV29-1 and TRBJ2-3; a possible D gene is TRBD2 (5 bases). This CDR3 is 17 amino acids long. V was clipped by 0 bases and J by 0 bases, with 16 bases between them. The germline V gene encodes CDR1 SQVTM and CDR2 ANQGSEA. The CDR3, as DNA: TGCAGCGTTGAAGATCCCGGTAAAGGACTGAGCACAGATACGCAGTATTTT. Translation gives CSVEDPGKGLSTDTQYF.

The chain carries TRBV15 and TRBJ2-7; possibly TRBD1 for D (6 bases). This CDR3 has 15 residues. In germline, CDR1 is LNHNV, CDR2 YYDKDF (reference sequence). V shed 0 bases and J shed 5 bases, with 14 bases lying between them. The CDR3 reads CATSRETGRKNEQYF. As DNA, the CDR3 is TGTGCCACCAGCAGAGAAACAGGGAGAAAAAACGAGCAGTACTTC.

By share, this clonotype ranks as medium-sized. This chain links TRBV7-6 with TRBJ2-2; the D is unclear. Germline CDR1 reads SGHVS; CDR2 reads FNYEAQ. The CDR3 runs to 13 residues. V gave up 3 bases and J gave up 4 bases, with 6 bases separating them. The CDR3 bases are TGTGCCAGCAGCTTCAGACGCACCGGGGAGCTGTTTTTT. This encodes CASSFRRTGELFF.

This clonotype was seen only a few times. This chain joins TRBV12-3 or TRBV12-4 and TRBJ2-5; 11 bases match TRBD2. There are 14 residues in the CDR3. V shed 7 bases, J shed 7 bases, and the junction held 8 bases outside the gene matches. The CDR3 sequence is CASKASGRSGTQYF. The CDR3 DNA sequence: TGTGCCAGCAAGGCTAGCGGGAGGTCGGGGACCCAGTACTTC.

The sample holds many counts of this clonotype. The J gene is TRBJ2-7, the V gene TRBV5-5; D assignment may be TRBD1 or TRBD2 (5 bases each). The germline V gene encodes CDR1 SGHKS and CDR2 YYEKEE (reference sequence). The CDR3 has 15 residues. V was pared by 0 bases and J by 9 bases, with 19 bases between. The CDR3 DNA reads TGTGCCAGCAGCTTGGATGGAGTCCAGGGACGGAGGCAGTACTTC. This encodes CASSLDGVQGRRQYF.

The chain links TRBV30 to TRBJ2-5, with D possibly matching TRBD1 (6 bases). The length of the CDR3 is 13 residues. The V gene's germline CDR1 is GTSNPN and CDR2 SVGIG (reference sequence). Trimming took off 4 bases at V and 7 bases at J, with 16 bases between the two ends. CDR3: CAWITGRGGTQYF. CDR3 DNA sequence: TGTGCCTGGATAACGGGACGAGGGGGGACCCAGTACTTC.

DNA for the CDR3: TGTGCCAGCAGTTCCCGACTAGCGGGAGAGTCTAATGAGCAGTTCTTC. This gives the protein CASSSRLAGESNEQFF. V usage is TRBV12-3 or TRBV12-4 and J usage is TRBJ2-1; 12 bases align to TRBD2. The V gene end was trimmed by 4 bases and the J gene end by 7 bases; junction bases not matched to a gene: 8. CDR3 length: 16 amino acids.